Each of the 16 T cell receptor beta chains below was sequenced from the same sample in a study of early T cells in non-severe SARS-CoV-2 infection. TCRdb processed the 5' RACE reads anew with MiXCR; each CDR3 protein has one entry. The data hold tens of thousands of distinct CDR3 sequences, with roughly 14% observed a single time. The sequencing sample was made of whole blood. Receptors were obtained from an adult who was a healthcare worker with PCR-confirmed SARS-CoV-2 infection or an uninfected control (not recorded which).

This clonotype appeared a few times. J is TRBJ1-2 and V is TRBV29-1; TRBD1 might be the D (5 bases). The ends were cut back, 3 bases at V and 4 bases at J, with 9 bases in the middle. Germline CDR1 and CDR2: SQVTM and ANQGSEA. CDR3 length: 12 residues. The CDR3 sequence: CSVDQGFYGYTF. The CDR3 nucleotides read TGCAGCGTTGACCAGGGCTTCTATGGCTACACCTTC.

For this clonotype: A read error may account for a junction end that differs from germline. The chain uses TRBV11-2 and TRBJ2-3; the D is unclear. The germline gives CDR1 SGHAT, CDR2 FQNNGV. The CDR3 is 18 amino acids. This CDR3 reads CATSLEVGYRRGTDTQYF. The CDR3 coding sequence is TGTGCCACCAGCTTAGAGGTCGGATACCGAAGGGGCACAGATACGCAGTATTTT.

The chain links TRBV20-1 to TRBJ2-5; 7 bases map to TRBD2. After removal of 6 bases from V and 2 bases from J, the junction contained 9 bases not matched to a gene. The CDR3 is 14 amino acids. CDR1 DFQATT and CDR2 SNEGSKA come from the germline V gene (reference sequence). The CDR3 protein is CSAARGGGQETQYF. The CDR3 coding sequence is TGCAGTGCCGCCCGCGGCGGGGGACAAGAGACCCAGTACTTC.

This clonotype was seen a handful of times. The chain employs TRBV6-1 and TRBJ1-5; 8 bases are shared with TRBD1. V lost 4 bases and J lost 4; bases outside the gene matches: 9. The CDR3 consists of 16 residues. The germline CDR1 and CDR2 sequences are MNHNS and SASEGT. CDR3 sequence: CASSGETGAKNQPQHF. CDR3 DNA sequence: TGTGCCAGCAGTGGGGAGACAGGGGCCAAGAATCAGCCCCAGCATTTT.

The CDR3 sequence: CSVAGAHTDTQYF. The CDR3 coding sequence is TGCAGCGTTGCGGGGGCCCACACAGATACGCAGTATTTT. The chain employs TRBV29-1 and TRBJ2-3, with D perhaps given as TRBD1 or TRBD2 (6 bases each). This CDR3 is 13 amino acids long. Germline CDR1 is SQVTM and CDR2 is ANQGSEA. The V end lost 4 bases, the J end lost 2 bases, and 10 bases lay between the germline ends.

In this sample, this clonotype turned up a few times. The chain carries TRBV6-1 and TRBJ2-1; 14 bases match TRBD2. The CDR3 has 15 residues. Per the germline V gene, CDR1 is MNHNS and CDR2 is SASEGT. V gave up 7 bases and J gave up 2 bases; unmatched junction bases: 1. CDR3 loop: CASKGLAGAYNEQFF. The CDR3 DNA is TGTGCCAGCAAGGGACTAGCGGGGGCCTACAATGAGCAGTTCTTC.

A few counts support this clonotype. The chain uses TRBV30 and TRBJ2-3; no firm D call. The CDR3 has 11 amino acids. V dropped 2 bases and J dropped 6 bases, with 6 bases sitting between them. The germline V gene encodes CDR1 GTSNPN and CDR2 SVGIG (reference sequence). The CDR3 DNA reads TGTGCCTGGAGTTTTCCCGATACGCAGTATTTT. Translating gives CAWSFPDTQYF.

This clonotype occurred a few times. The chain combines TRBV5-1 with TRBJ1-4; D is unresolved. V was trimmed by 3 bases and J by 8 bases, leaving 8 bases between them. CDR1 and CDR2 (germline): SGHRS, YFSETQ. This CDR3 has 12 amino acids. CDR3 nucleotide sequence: TGCGCCAGCAGCTCTCAAACGGAAAAACTGTTTTTT. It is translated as CASSSQTEKLFF.

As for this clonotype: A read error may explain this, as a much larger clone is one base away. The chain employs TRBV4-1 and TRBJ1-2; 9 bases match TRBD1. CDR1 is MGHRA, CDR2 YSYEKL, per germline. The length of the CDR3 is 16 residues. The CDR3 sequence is CTSSQAGTGKLYGYTF. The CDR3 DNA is TGCACCAGCAGCCAGGCCGGGACAGGGAAACTCTATGGCTACACCTTC.

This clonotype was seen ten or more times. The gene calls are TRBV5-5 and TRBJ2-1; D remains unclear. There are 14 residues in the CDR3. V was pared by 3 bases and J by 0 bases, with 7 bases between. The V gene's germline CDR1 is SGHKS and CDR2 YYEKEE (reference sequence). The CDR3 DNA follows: TGTGCCAGCAGCTGGGATGGCTCCTACAATGAGCAGTTCTTC. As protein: CASSWDGSYNEQFF.

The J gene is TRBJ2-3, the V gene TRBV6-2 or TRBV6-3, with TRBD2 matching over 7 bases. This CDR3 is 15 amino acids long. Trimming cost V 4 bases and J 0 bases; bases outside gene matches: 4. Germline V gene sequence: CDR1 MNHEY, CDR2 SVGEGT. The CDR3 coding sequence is TGTGCCAGCAGTTCCCATAGCGGGAGCACAGATACGCAGTATTTT. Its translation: CASSSHSGSTDTQYF.

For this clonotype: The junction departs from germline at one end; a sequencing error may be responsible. The CDR3 nucleotides read TGCAGTGCTAGAGCACTCACAGGGAGCACTGAAGTTTTCTTT. Its protein product is CSARALTGSTEVFF. The chain recombines TRBV20-1 with TRBJ1-1, with a tentative D call TRBD1 (6 bases). There are 14 residues in the CDR3. In germline, CDR1 is DFQATT, CDR2 SNEGSKA (reference sequence).

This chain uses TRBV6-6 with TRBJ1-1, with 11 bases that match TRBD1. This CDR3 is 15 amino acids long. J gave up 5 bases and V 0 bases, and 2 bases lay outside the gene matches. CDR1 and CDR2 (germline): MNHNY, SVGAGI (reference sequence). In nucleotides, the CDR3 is TGTGCCAGCAGTTACTCGGGACAGGGGGGAACTGAAGCTTTCTTT. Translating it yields CASSYSGQGGTEAFF.

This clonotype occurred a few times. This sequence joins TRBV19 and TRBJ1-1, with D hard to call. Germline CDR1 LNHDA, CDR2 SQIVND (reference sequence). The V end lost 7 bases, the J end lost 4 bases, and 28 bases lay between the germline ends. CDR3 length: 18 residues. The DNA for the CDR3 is TGTGCCAGTACCCAGAGGGCTGGGGTTGCGATTAAGGGCACTGAAGCTTTCTTT. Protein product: CASTQRAGVAIKGTEAFF.

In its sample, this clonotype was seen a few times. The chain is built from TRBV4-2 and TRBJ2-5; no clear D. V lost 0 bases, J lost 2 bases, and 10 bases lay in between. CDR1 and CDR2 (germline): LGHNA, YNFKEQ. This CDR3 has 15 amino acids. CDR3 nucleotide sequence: TGTGCCAGCAGCCAAGATCGTACTACTCAAGAGACCCAGTACTTC. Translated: CASSQDRTTQETQYF.

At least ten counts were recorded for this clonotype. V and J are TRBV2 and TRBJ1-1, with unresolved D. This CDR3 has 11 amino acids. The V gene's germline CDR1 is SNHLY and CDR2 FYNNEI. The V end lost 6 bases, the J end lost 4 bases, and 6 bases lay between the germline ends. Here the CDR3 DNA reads TGTGCCAGCAGCGTTACCACTGAAGCTTTCTTT. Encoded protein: CASSVTTEAFF.